This TCR beta chain derives from a study of shared clonotypes between healthy human individuals (dated by TCRdb to about 2020). About the study as a whole: A few men and a couple of women, aged 18 to 49 years, made up the cohort. To estimate repertoire size and how much clonotypes are shared between individuals, the study performed deep sequencing of blood TCR repertoires from a handful of healthy adults. To increase sequencing depth and limit assay-specific biases, TCR repertoire library preparation and sequencing were carried out by different laboratories using diverse techniques. Each donor's leukapheresis produced roughly between roughly 0.94 and 9.5 billion PBMCs.

Donors were healthy HIV-negative adults with no recently reported acute infections or vaccinations. Every donor was a Caucasian adult residing in Nashville, Tennessee, USA. For unsorted samples, approximately 81 million PBMCs were counted, and genomic DNA was extracted using the QIAamp DNA Blood Mini kit. Blood was collected by leukapheresis, and PBMCs were isolated by Ficoll-Histopaque density gradient centrifugation and then cryopreserved in liquid nitrogen vapor phase. Including cysteine and phenylalanine, the CDR3 has 14 amino acids. Just the 42-base CDR3 DNA is kept, in frame starting at base 1. The V end loses 0 bases and the J end loses 3 bases, and a stretch of 10 bases separates them. Taken from the germline V gene, the CDR1 and CDR2 loops are SGHRS and YFSETQ. TCR CDR3 regions were amplified from genomic DNA by multiplex PCR using the deep immunoSEQ assay. Extracted genomic DNA from each cell subset was spread evenly across all wells of several immunoSEQ 96-well plates, with each plate serving as a replicate. For unsorted PBMC, each replicate PCR was loaded with approximately 300 ng genomic DNA, equivalent to some 27,000 T cell genomes. Unsorted PBMC genomic DNA was sequenced across ten immunoSEQ deep assay plates. Purified libraries were quantified with a Qubit 3.0 fluorometer, sized on a Bioanalyzer 2100, and re-quantified with the KAPA Library Quantification kit. Every immunoSEQ 96-well plate was sequenced on a separate single-read 150-cycle Illumina NextSeq 550 flow cell. In the authors' own workflow: Because the immunoSEQ output held only junctional sequences and lacked quality scores, the filtering could not match the filtering applied to full-length reads. To assign V/J genes and CDR3, sequences were annotated against IMGT germline references using PyIR, a Python wrapper for IgBLAST v1.9. Reads were filtered out if the reads had weak V/J assignments (E-value above 1e-6), no CDR3, stop codons, out-of-frame junctions, or ambiguous translated residues. A V3J clonotype was defined by an identical inferred V gene, J gene, and CDR3 amino acid sequence. Percentage overlap between repertoires was computed as shared unique clonotypes divided by the size of the smaller repertoire. Richness of each repertoire was evaluated using RTK rarefaction, the Chao1 estimator, and Recon v2.1 estimates of unobserved clonotypes. TCRdb's version of the immuneACCESS table is confined to in-frame rearrangements and falls short of the full clone set. An unresolved V gene accounts for under half of the shortfall where checked; the remainder is of unknown origin. The V and J calls and the clone size are those of that table, but D and trimming were determined from the DNA. Present in this sample are about half a million clones, approximately 80% of which were seen just once. The ten largest account for 12% of the sample.

As to this clone: Its antigen remains undetermined. One base away there is no much larger clone; base qualities are not given. The identical CDR3 is also encoded by other nucleotide sequences in the sample.

Paper-wide results and their limitations: Pairwise subsampling indicated that sequencing depth was expected to affect the degree of clonotype sharing among donors. Sampling was restricted to blood, and TCR repertoires in tissues likely differ from the TCR repertoires found in blood. The genetic and exposure-history diversity represented was limited by the small number of donors.

The sequence derives from a woman between 40 and 55 years old in good health. Some clones in this sample may be carry-over from other donors' samples. Recombination linked TRBV5-1 to TRBJ2-7, with an unclear D gene assignment. Input material: PBMCs. The DNA is as follows: TGCGCCAGCAGCTTGGCCGGGCAGGACTACGAGCAGTACTTC. Protein translation: CASSLAGQDYEQYF.